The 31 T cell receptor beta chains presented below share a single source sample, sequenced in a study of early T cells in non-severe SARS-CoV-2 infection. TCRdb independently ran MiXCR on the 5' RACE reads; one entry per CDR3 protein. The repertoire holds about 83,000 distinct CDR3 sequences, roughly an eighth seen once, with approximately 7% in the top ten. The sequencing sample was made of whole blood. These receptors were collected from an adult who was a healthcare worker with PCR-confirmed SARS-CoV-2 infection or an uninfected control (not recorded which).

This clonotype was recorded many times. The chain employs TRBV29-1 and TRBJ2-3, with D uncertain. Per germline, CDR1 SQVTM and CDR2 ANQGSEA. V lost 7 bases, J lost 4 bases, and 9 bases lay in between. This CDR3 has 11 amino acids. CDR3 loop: CSARTADTQYF. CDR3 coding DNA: TGCAGCGCGCGCACTGCAGATACGCAGTATTTT.

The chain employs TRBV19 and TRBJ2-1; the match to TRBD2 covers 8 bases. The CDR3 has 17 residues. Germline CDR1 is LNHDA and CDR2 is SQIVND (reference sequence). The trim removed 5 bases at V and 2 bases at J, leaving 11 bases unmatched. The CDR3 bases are TGTGCCAGTAGTCCGCAATCTACTAGCGGACCCTACAATGAGCAGTTCTTC. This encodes CASSPQSTSGPYNEQFF.

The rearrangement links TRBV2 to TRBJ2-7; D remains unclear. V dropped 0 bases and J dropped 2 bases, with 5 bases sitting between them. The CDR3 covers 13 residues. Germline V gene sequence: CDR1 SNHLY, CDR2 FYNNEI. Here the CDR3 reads CASSEAQTYEQYF. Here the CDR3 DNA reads TGTGCCAGCAGTGAAGCACAGACCTACGAGCAGTACTTC.

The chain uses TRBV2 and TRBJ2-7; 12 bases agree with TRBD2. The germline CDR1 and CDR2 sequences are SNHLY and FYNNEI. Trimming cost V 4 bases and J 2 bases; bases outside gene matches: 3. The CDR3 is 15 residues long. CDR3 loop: CASSASSGRAYEQYF. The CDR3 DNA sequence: TGTGCCAGCAGTGCGTCTAGCGGGAGGGCCTACGAGCAGTACTTC.

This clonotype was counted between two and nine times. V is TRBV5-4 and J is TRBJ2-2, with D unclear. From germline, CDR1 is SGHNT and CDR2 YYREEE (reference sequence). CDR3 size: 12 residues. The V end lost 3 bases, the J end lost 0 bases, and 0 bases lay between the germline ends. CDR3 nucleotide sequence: TGTGCCAGCAGCTCGAACACCGGGGAGCTGTTTTTT. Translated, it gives CASSSNTGELFF.

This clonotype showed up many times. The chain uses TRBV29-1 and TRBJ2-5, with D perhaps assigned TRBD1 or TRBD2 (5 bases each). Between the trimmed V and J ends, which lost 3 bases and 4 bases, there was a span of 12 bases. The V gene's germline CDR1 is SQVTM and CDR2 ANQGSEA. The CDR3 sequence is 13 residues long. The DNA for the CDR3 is TGCAGCGTTGACCAGGGCCGGGGAGAGACCCAGTACTTC. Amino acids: CSVDQGRGETQYF. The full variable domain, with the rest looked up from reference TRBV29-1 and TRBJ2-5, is SAVISQKPSRDICQRGTSLTIQCQVDSQVTMMFWYRQQPGQSLTLIATANQGSEATYESGFVIDKFPISRPNLTFSTLTVSNMSPEDSSIYLCSVDQGRGETQYFGPGTRLLVL.

CDR3 coding DNA: TGCGCCAGCAGCCAAGAACCGGGAACAGCCGAGCAGTTCTTC. It yields the protein CASSQEPGTAEQFF. The gene calls are TRBV4-3 and TRBJ2-1, with D maybe TRBD2 (5 bases). The V and J ends lost 0 bases and 10 bases respectively, with 13 bases between them. CDR3 length equals 14 residues. Germline V gives CDR1 LGHNA, CDR2 YSLEER.

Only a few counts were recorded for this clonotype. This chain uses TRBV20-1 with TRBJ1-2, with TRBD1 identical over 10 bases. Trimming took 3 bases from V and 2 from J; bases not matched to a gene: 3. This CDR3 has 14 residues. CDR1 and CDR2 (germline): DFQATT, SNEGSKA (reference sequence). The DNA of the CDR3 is TGCAGTGCTAGTAGGGACAGGGGAAACTATGGCTACACCTTC. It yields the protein CSASRDRGNYGYTF.

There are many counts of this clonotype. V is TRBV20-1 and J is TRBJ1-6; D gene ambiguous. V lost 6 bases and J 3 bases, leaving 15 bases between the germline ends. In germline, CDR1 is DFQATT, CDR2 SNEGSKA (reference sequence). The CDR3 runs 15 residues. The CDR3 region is CSASGLTDYNSPLHF. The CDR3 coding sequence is TGCAGTGCAAGTGGGCTAACGGACTATAATTCACCCCTCCACTTT.

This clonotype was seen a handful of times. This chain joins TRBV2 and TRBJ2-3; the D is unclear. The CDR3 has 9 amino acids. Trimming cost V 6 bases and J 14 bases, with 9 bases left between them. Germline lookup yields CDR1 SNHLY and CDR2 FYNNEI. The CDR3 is CASRPGPYF. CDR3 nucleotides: TGTGCCAGCAGACCCGGGCCGTATTTT.

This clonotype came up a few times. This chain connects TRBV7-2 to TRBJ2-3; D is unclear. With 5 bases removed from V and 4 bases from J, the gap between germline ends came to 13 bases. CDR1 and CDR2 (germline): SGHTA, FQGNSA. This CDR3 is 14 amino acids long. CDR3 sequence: CASSRSVGADTQYF. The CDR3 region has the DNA TGTGCCAGCAGCCGCTCAGTGGGCGCAGATACGCAGTATTTT.

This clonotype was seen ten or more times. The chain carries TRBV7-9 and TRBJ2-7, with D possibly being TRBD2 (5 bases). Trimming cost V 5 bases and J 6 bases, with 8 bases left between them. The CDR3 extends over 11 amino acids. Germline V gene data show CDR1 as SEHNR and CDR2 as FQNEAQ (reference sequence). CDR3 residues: CASSPGFEQYF. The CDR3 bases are TGTGCCAGCAGCCCGGGATTCGAGCAGTACTTC.

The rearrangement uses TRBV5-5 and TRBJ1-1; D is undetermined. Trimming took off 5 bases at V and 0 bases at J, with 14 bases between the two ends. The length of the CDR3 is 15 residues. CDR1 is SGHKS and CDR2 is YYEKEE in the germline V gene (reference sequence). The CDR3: CASSTPDVLNTEAFF. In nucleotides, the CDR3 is TGTGCCAGCAGTACCCCGGACGTACTGAACACTGAAGCTTTCTTT.

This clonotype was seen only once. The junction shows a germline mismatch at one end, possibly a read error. CDR3 nucleotide sequence: TGTGCCAGCAGCCTCGGGGTCTGGGGGCGGGCCTACGAGCTGTACTTC. It yields the protein CASSLGVWGRAYELYF. This rearrangement joins TRBV7-2 to TRBJ2-7; D perhaps matches TRBD1 (6 bases). The CDR3 runs 16 residues. In germline, CDR1 is SGHTA, CDR2 FQGNSA.

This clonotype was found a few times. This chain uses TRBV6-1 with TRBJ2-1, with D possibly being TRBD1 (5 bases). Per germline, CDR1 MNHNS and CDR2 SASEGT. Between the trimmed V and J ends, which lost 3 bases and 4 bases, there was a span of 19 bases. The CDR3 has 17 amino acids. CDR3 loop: CASSDPQGLGLYNEQFF. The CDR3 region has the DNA TGTGCCAGCAGTGACCCACAAGGCCTGGGGCTGTACAATGAGCAGTTCTTC.

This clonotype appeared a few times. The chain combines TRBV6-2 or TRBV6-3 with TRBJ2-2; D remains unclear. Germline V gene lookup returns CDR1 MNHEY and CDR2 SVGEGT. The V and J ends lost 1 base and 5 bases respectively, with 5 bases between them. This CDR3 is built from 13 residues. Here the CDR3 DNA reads TGTGCCAGCAGTTACTATGATACCGGGGAGCTGTTTTTT. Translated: CASSYYDTGELFF.

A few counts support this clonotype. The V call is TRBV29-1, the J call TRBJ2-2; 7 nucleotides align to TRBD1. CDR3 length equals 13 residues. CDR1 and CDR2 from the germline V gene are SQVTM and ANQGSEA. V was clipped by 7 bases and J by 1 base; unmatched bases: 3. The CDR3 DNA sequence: TGCAGCGCGTACAGGGGGAACACCGGGGAGCTGTTTTTT. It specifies CSAYRGNTGELFF.

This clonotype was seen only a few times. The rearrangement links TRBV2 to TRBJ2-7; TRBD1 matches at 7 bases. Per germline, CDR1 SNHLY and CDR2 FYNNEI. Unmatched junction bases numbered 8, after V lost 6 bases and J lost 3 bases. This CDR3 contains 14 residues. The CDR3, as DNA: TGTGCCAGCAGCGGGACAGAGCGTTTCTACGAGCAGTACTTC. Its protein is CASSGTERFYEQYF.

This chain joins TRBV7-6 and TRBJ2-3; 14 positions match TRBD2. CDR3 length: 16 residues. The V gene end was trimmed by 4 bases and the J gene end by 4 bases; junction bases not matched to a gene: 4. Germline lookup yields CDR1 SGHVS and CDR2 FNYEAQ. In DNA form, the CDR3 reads TGTGCCAGCAGCTCAAGACTAGCGGGAGGGTCAGATACGCAGTATTTT. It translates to CASSSRLAGGSDTQYF.

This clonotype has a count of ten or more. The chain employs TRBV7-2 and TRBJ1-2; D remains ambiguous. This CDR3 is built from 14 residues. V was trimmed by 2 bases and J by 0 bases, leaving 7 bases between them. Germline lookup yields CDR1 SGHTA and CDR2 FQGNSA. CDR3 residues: CASSLSGANYGYTF. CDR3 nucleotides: TGTGCCAGCAGCTTATCAGGAGCTAACTATGGCTACACCTTC. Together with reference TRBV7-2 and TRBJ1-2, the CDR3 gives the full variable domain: GAGVSQSPSNKVTEKGKDVELRCDPISGHTALYWYRQSLGQGLEFLIYFQGNSAPDKSGLPSDRFSAERTGGSVSTLTIQRTQQEDSAVYLCASSLSGANYGYTFGSGTRLTVV.

CDR3 nucleotide sequence: TGCAGCGTACCCGGACAGGGGGTTTTCGGAGGCTACACCTTC. It translates to CSVPGQGVFGGYTF. The rearrangement links TRBV29-1 to TRBJ1-2; 10 bases fit TRBD1. Per the germline V gene, CDR1 is SQVTM and CDR2 is ANQGSEA. The CDR3 has 14 residues. J was trimmed by 8 bases and V by 6 bases; bases with no gene match: 12.

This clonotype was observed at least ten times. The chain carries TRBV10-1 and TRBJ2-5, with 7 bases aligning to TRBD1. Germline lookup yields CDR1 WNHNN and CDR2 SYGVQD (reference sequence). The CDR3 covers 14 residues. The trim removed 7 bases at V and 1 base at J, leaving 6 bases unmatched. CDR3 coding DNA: TGCGCCAGCACCCGGACAGGATTCCAAGAGACCCAGTACTTC. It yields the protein CASTRTGFQETQYF.

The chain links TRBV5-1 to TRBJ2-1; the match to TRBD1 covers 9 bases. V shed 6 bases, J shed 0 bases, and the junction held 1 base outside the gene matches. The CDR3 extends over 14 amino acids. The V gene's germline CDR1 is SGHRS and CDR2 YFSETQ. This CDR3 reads CASKDRGSYNEQFF. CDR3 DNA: TGCGCCAGCAAGGACAGGGGCTCCTACAATGAGCAGTTCTTC.

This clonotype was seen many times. The CDR3 region has the DNA TGTGCCAGCAGTGGGCTAGCGGGACTCGGTGAGCAGTTCTTC. Residues: CASSGLAGLGEQFF. The chain has TRBV2 and TRBJ2-1, with 9 bases fitting TRBD2. This CDR3 has 14 residues. The germline gives CDR1 SNHLY, CDR2 FYNNEI. The V segment lost 4 bases and the J segment 9 bases; nucleotides outside the gene matches: 7.

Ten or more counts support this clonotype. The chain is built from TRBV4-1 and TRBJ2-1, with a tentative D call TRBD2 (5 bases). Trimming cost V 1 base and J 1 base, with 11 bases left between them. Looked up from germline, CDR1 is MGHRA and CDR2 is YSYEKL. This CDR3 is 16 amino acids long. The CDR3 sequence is CASSQVDLISYNEQFF. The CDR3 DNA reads TGCGCCAGCAGCCAAGTGGACTTAATATCCTACAATGAGCAGTTCTTC.

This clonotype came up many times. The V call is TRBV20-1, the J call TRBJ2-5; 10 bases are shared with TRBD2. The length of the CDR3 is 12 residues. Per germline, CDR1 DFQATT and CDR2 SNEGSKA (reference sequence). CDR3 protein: CSVSGRAETQYF. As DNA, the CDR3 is TGCAGCGTAAGCGGGAGGGCGGAGACCCAGTACTTC.

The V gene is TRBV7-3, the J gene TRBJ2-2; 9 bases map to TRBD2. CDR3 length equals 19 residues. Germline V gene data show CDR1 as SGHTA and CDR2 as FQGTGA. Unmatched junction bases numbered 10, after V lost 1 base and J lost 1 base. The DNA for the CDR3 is TGTGCCAGCAGCTTAAGTTTGACTAGCGGAGGAGAGAACACCGGGGAGCTGTTTTTT. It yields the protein CASSLSLTSGGENTGELFF.

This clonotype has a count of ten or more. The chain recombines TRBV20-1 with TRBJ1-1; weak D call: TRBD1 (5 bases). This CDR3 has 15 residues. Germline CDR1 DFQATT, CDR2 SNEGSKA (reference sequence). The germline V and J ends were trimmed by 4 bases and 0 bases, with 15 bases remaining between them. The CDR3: CSATPWAGMNTEAFF. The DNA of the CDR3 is TGCAGTGCTACCCCCTGGGCAGGGATGAACACTGAAGCTTTCTTT.

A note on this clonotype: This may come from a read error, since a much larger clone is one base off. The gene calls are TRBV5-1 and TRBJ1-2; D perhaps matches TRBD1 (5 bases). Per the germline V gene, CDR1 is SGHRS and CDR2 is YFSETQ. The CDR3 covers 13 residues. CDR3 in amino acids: CVSSTGLNYGYTF. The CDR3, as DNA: TGCGTCAGCAGCACGGGACTCAACTATGGCTACACCTTC.

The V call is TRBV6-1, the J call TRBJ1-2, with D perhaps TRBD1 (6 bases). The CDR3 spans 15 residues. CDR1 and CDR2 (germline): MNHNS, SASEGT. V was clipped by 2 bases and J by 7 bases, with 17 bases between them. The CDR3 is CASSEKLAGVGGYTF. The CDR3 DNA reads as TGTGCCAGCAGTGAAAAGTTGGCAGGGGTCGGTGGCTACACCTTC.

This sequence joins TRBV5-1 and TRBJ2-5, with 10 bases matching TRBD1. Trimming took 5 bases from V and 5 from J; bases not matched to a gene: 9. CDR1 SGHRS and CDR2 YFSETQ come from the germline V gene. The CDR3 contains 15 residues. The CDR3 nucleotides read TGCGCCAGCAGGAAGAGTGGGGACAGGGGTGAGACCCAGTACTTC. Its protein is CASRKSGDRGETQYF. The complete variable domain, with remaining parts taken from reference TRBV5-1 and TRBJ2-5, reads KAGVTQTPRYLIKTRGQQVTLSCSPISGHRSVSWYQQTPGQGLQFLFEYFSETQRNKGNFPGRFSGRQFSNSRSEMNVSTLELGDSALYLCASRKSGDRGETQYFGPGTRLLVL.